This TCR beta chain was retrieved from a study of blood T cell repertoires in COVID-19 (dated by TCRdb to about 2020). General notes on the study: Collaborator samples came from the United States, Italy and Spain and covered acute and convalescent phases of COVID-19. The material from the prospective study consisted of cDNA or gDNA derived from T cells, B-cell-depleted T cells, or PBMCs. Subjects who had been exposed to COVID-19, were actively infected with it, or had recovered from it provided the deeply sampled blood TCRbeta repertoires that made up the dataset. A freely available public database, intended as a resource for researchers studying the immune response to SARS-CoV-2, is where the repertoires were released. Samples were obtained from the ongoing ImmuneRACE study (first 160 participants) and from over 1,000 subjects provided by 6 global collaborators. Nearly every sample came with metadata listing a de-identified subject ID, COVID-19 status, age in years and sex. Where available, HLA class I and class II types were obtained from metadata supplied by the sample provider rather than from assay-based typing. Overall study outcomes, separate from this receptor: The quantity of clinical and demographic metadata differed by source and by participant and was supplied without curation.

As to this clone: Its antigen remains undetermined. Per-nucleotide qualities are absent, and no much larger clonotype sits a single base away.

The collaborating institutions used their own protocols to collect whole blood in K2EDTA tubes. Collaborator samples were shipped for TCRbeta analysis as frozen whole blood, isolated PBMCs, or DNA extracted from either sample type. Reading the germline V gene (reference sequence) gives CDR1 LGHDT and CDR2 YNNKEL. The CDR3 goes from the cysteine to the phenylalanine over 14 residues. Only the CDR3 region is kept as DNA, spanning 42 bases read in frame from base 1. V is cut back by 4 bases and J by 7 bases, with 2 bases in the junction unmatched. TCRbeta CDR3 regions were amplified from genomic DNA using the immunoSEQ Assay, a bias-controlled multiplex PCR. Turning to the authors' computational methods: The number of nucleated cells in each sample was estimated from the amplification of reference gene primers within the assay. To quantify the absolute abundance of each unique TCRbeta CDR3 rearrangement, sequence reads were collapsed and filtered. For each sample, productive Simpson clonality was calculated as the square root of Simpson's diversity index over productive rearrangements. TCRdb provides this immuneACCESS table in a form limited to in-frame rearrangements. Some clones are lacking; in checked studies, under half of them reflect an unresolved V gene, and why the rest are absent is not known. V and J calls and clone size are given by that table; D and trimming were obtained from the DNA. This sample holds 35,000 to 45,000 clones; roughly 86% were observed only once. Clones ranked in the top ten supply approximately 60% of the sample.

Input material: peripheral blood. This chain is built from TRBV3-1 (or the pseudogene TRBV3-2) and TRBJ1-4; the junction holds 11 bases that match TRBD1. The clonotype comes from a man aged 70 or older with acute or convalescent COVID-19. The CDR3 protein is CASSRDRGVEKLFF. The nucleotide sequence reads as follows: TGTGCCAGCAGCCGGGACAGGGGGGTTGAAAAACTGTTTTTT.